This T cell receptor (beta chain) originates from a study of blood T cell repertoires in COVID-19. About the research overall: The samples span acute and convalescent COVID-19 from the United States, Italy and Spain. The analysed material was cDNA or gDNA that came from T cells, B-cell-depleted T cells, or PBMCs.

This table comes from immunoSEQ multiplex PCR, and its TCRdb copy is limited to in-frame clones, with some not included. The sample carries roughly 210,000 clones, about nine tenths recorded once. Germline V gene data show CDR1 as MNHNS and CDR2 as SASEGT. V was clipped by 0 bases and J by 5 bases, with 10 bases between them. The CDR3 spans 14 residues. This clone was seen a single time. The TCR was taken from a man in his sixties or seventies with acute or convalescent COVID-19. The sequenced sample consisted of peripheral blood. The gene calls are TRBV6-1 and TRBJ2-5; D possibly corresponds to TRBD2 (5 bases). The CDR3 reads CASSEAGARETQYF. The CDR3 bases are TGTGCCAGCAGTGAAGCGGGAGCGCGGGAGACCCAGTACTTC.